The clone carrying this T cell receptor beta chain showed up just a few times. This specimen belongs to a study of identical twins' blood T cells. Study details: About 50 million reads came from approximately twelve libraries, six alpha, six beta.

Libraries were made from RNA as TCR cDNA, using a modified protocol. TCRdb processed the 5' RACE reads anew with MiXCR; each CDR3 protein has one entry. This sample has about 370,000 distinct CDR3 sequences, with roughly 30% found just once. Three pairs of healthy female monozygous twins were the donors. Germline V gene sequence: CDR1 SGHVS, CDR2 FQNEAQ. This CDR3 contains 18 residues. V lost 5 bases and J lost 4; bases outside the gene matches: 12. The specimen sequenced was PBMCs. The receptor's source is a woman aged 18-49 years in good health. The chain combines TRBV7-8 with TRBJ2-3; 13 bases align to TRBD2. CDR3 region: CASSLRTSGGTYPDTQYF. As DNA, the CDR3 is TGTGCCAGCAGCCTCCGGACTAGCGGGGGCACCTACCCAGATACGCAGTATTTT.